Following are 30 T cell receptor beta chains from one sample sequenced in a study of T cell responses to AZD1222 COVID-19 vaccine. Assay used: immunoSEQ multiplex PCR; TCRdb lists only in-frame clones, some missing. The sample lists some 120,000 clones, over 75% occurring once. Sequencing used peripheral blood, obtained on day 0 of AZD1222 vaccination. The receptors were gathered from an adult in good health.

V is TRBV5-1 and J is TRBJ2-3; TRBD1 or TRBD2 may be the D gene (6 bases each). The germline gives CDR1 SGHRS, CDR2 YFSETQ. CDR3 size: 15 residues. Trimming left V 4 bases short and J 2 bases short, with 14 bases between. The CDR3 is CASSPGGPNTDTQYF. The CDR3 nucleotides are TGCGCCAGCAGCCCCGGGGGCCCCAACACAGATACGCAGTATTTT.

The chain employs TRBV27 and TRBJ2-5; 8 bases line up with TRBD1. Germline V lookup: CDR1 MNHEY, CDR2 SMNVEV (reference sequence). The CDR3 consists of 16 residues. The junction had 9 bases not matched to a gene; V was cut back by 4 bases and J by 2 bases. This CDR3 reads CASSYFATGGQETQYF. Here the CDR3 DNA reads TGTGCCAGCAGTTACTTCGCAACAGGGGGACAAGAGACCCAGTACTTC.

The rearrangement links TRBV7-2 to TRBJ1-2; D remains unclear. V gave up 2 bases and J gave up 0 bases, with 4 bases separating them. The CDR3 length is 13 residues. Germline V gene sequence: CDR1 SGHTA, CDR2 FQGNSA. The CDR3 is CASSLSPNYGYTF. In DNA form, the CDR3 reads TGTGCCAGCAGCTTAAGCCCTAACTATGGCTACACCTTC.

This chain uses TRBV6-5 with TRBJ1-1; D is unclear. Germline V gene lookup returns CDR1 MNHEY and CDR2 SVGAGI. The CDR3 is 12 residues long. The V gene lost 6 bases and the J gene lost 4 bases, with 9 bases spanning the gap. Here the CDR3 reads CASSRWGTEAFF. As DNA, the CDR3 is TGTGCCAGCAGCCGGTGGGGCACTGAAGCTTTCTTT.

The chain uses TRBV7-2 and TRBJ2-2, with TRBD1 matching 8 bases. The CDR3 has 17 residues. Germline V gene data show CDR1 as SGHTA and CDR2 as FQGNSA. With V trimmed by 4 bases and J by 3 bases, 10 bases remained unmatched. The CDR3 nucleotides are TGTGCCAGCAGCTACCGTGGTGGACAGGGTTACACCGGGGAGCTGTTTTTT. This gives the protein CASSYRGGQGYTGELFF.

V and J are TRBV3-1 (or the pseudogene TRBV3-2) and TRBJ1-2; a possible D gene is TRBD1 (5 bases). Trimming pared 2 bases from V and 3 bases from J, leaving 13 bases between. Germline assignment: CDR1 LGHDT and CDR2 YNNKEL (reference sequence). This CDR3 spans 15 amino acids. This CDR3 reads CASSQIGGSDYGYTF. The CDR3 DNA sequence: TGTGCCAGCAGCCAAATTGGGGGTTCGGACTATGGCTACACCTTC.

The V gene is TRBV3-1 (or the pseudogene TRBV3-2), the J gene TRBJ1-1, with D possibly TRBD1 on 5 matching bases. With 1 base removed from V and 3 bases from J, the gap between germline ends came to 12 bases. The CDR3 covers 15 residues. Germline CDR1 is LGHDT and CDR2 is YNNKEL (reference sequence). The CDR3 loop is CASSQGGGVHTEAFF. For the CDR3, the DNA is TGTGCCAGCAGCCAAGGAGGAGGGGTGCACACTGAAGCTTTCTTT.

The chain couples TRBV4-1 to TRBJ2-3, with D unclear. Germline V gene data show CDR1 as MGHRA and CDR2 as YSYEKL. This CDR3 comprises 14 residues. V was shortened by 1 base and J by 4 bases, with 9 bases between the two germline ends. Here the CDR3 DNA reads TGCGCCAGCAGCCAAGCTGGGTTGGCAGATACGCAGTATTTT. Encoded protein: CASSQAGLADTQYF.

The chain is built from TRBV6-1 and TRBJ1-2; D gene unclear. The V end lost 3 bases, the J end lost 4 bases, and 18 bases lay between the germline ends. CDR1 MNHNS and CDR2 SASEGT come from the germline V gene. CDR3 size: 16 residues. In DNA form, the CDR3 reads TGTGCCAGCAGTGATTCAGGTTCGGACTGGGTCTATGGCTACACCTTC. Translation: CASSDSGSDWVYGYTF.

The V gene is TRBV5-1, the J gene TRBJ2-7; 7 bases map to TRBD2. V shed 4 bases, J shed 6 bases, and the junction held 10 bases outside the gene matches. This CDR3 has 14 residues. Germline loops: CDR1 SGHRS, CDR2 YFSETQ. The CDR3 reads CASSPSGTTFEQYF. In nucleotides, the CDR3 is TGCGCCAGCAGCCCAAGCGGGACTACCTTCGAGCAGTACTTC.

The CDR3 bases are TGTGCCAGCAGCTTGGAAACCTACGAGCAGTACTTC. Its protein product is CASSLETYEQYF. The V gene is TRBV5-4, the J gene TRBJ2-7, with D uncertain. Trimming cost V 0 bases and J 2 bases, with 3 bases left between them. CDR1 is SGHNT, CDR2 YYREEE, per germline (reference sequence). The CDR3 has 12 residues.

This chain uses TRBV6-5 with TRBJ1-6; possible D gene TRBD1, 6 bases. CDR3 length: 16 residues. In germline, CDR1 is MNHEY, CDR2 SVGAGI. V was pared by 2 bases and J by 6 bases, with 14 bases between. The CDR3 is CASSYLAGDLNSPLHF. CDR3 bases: TGTGCCAGCAGTTACCTGGCAGGGGACCTTAATTCACCCCTCCACTTT.

This chain's CDR3 is CASSLGWTLTDTQYF. CDR3 in DNA: TGTGCCAGCAGCTTGGGGTGGACTCTCACAGATACGCAGTATTTT. The rearrangement uses TRBV5-6 and TRBJ2-3; D is possibly TRBD2 (5 bases). Germline lookup yields CDR1 SGHDT and CDR2 YYEEEE. Trimming took 0 bases from V and 2 from J, leaving 10 bases between them. This CDR3 contains 15 residues.

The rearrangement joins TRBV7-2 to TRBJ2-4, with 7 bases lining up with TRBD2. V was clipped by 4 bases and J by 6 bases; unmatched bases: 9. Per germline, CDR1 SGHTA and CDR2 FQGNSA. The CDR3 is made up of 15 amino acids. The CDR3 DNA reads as TGTGCCAGCAGCTCAAAAGGACTAGGACCAAACATTCAGTACTTC. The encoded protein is CASSSKGLGPNIQYF.

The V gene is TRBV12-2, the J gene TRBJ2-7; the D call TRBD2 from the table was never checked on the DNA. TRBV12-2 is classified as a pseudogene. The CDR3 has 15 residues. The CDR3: CASRNSGRAINEQYF. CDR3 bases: TGTGCAAGTCGGAATAGCGGGAGGGCCATCAACGAGCAGTACTTC.

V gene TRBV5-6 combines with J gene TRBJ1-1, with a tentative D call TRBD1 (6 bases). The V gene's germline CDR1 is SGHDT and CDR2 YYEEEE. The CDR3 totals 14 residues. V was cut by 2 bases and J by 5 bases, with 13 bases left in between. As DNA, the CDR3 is TGTGCCAGCAGCTTAATTACAGGGTTAACTGAAGCTTTCTTT. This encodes CASSLITGLTEAFF.

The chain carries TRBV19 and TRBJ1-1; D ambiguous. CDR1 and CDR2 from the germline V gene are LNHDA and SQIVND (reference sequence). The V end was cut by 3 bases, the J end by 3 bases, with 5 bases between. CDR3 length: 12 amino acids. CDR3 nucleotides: TGTGCCAGTAGTATCCCCGACACTGAAGCTTTCTTT. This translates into CASSIPDTEAFF.

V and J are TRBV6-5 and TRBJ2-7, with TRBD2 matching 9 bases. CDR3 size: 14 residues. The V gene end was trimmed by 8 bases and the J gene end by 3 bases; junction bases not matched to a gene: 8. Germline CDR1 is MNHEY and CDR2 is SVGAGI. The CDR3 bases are TGTGCCAGCCTCGAGGGACTAGCTCGCTACGAGCAGTACTTC. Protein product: CASLEGLARYEQYF.

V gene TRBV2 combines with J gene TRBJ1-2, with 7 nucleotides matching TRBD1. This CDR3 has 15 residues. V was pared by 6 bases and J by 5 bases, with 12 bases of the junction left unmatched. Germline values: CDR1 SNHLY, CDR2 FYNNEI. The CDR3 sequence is CASRARRDRLYGYTF. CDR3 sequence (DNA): TGTGCCAGCAGGGCTCGGAGGGACAGACTTTATGGCTACACCTTC.

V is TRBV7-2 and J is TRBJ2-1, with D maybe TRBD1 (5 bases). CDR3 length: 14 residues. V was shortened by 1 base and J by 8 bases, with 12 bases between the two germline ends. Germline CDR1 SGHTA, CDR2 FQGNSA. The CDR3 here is CASSLDPTGDEQFF. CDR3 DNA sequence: TGTGCCAGCAGCTTAGACCCAACAGGAGATGAGCAGTTCTTC.

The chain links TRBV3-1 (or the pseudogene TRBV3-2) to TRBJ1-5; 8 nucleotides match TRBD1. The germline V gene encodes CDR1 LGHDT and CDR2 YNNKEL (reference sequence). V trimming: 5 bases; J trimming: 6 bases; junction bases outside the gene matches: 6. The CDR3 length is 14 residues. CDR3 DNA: TGTGCCAGCAGCAACGGACAGGGCAGTCAGCCCCAGCATTTT. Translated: CASSNGQGSQPQHF.

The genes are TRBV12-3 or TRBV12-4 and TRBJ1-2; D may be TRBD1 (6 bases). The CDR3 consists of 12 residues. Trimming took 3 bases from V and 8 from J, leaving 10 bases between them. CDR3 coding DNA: TGTGCCAGCAGTTTTGGGGGCGCGGGCTACACCTTC. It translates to CASSFGGAGYTF.

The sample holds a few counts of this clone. CDR3 coding DNA: TGTGCCAGCAGCCTCATCCTCTCTAAGCCCCAGCATTTT. This codes for CASSLILSKPQHF. V usage is TRBV12-3 or TRBV12-4 and J usage is TRBJ1-5, with D uncertain. The germline V and J ends were trimmed by 6 bases and 8 bases, with 14 bases remaining between them. The CDR3 length is 13 residues.

The CDR3 sequence: CASSQDRGVKGNSPLHF. The CDR3, as DNA: TGCGCCAGCAGCCAAGATAGGGGGGTAAAGGGAAATTCACCCCTCCACTTT. This chain links TRBV4-1 with TRBJ1-6; D possibly corresponds to TRBD1 (6 bases). V was clipped by 0 bases and J by 7 bases, with 16 bases between them. Germline V CDR1 and CDR2: MGHRA, YSYEKL. There are 17 residues in the CDR3.

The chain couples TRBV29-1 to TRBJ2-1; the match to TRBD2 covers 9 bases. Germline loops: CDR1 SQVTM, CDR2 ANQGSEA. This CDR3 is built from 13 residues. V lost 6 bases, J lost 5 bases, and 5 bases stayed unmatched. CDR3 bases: TGCAGCGTGGCCGGGACTAGCCACAATGAGCAGTTCTTC. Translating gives CSVAGTSHNEQFF.

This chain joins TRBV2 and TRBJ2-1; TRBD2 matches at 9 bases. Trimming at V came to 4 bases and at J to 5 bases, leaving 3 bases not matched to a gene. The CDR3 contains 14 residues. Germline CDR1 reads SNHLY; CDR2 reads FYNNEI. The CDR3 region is CASSASSGDNEQFF. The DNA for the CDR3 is TGTGCCAGCAGTGCGTCTAGCGGGGACAATGAGCAGTTCTTC.

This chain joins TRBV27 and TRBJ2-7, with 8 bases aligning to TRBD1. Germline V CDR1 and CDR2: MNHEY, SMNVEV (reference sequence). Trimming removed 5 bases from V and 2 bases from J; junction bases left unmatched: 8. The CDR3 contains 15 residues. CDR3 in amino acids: CASSVGTGDTYEQYF. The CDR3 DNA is TGTGCCAGCAGTGTGGGGACAGGAGATACCTACGAGCAGTACTTC.

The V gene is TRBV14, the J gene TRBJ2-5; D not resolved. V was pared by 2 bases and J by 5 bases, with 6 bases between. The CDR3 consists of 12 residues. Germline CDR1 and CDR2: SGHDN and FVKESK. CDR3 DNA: TGTGCCAGCAGCCAAAGCACGGAGACCCAGTACTTC. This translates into CASSQSTETQYF.

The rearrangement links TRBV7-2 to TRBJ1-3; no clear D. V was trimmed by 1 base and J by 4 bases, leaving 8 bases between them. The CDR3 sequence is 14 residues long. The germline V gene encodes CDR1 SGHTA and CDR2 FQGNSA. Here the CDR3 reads CASSLGPAGNTIYF. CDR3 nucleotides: TGTGCCAGCAGCTTAGGCCCTGCGGGAAACACCATATATTTT.

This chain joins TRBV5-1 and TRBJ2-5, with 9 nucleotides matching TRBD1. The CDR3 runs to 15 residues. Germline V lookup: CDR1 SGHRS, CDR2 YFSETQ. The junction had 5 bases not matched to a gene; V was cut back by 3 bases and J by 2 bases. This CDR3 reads CASSSVGTGQETQYF. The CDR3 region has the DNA TGCGCCAGCAGCTCGGTAGGGACAGGGCAAGAGACCCAGTACTTC. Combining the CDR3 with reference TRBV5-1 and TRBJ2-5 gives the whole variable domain KAGVTQTPRYLIKTRGQQVTLSCSPISGHRSVSWYQQTPGQGLQFLFEYFSETQRNKGNFPGRFSGRQFSNSRSEMNVSTLELGDSALYLCASSSVGTGQETQYFGPGTRLLVL.